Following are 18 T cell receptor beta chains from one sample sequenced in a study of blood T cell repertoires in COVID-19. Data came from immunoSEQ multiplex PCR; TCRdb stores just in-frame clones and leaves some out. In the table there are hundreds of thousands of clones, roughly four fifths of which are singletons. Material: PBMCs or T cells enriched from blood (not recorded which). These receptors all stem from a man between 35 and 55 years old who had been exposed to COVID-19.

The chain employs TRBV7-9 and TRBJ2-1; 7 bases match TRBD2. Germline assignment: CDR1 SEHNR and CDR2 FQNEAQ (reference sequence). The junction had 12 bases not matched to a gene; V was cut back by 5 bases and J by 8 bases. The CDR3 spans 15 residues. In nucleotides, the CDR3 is TGTGCCAGCAGCCCCCGGGCGGGGAGGGGTCATGAGCAGTTCTTC. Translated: CASSPRAGRGHEQFF.

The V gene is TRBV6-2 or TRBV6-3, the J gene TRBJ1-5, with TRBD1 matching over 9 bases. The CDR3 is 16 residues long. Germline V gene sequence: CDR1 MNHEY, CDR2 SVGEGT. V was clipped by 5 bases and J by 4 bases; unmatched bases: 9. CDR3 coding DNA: TGTGCCAGCAGTCAAAACACAGGGGGCGCGAATCAGCCCCAGCATTTT. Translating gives CASSQNTGGANQPQHF.

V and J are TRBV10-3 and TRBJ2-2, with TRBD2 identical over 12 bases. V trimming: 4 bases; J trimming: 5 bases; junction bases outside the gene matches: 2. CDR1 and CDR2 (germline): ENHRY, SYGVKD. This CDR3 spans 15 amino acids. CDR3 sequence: CAISGLAGDTGELFF. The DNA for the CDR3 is TGTGCCATCAGTGGACTAGCGGGAGATACCGGGGAGCTGTTTTTT.

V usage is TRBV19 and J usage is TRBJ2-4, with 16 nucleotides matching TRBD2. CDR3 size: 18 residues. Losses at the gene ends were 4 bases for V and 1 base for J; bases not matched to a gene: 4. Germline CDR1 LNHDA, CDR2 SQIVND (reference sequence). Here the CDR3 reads CASSKGTSGRAAKNIQYF. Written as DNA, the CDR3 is TGTGCCAGTAGTAAAGGGACTAGCGGGAGGGCGGCCAAAAACATTCAGTACTTC.

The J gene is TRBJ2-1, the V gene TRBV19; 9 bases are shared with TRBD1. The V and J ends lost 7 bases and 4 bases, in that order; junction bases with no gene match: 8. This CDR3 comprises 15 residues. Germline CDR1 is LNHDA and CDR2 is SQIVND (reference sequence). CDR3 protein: CASTKGDRAYNEQFF. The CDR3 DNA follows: TGTGCCAGTACCAAGGGGGACAGGGCGTACAATGAGCAGTTCTTC.

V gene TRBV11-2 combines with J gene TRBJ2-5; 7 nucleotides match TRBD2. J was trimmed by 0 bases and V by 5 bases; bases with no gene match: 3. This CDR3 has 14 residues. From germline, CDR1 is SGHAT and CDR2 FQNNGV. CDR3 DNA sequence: TGTGCCAGCAGCCGCGGGACTAACCAAGAGACCCAGTACTTC. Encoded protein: CASSRGTNQETQYF.

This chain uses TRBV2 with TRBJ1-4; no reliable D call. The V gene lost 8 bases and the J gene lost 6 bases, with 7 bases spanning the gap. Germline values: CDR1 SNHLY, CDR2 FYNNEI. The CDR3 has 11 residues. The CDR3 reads CASGGYEKLFF. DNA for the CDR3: TGTGCCAGCGGAGGATATGAAAAACTGTTTTTT. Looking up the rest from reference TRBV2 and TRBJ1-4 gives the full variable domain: EPEVTQTPSHQVTQMGQEVILRCVPISNHLYFYWYRQILGQKVEFLVSFYNNEISEKSEIFDDQFSVERPDGSNFTLKIRSTKLEDSAMYFCASGGYEKLFFGSGTQLSVL.

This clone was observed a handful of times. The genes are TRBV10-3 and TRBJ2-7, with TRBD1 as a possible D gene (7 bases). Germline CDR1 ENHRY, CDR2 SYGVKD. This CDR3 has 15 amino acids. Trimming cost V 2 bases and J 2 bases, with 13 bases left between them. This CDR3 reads CAISERQGGPYEQYF. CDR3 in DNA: TGTGCCATCAGTGAGAGACAGGGAGGCCCCTACGAGCAGTACTTC.

CDR3 DNA: TGTGCCAGCAGTCGAAGCGGGGGATGGGATGAGCAGTTCTTC. This codes for CASSRSGGWDEQFF. The chain couples TRBV6-5 to TRBJ2-1, with 8 bases lining up with TRBD2. The CDR3 contains 14 residues. V dropped 5 bases and J dropped 8; count of bases not matched to a gene: 8. Germline CDR1 is MNHEY and CDR2 is SVGAGI.

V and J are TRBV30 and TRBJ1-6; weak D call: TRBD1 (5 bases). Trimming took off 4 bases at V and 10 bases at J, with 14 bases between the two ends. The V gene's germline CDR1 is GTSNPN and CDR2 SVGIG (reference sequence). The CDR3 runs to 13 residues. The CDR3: CAWTARGGSPLHF. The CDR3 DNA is TGTGCCTGGACAGCAAGGGGAGGGTCACCCCTCCACTTT.

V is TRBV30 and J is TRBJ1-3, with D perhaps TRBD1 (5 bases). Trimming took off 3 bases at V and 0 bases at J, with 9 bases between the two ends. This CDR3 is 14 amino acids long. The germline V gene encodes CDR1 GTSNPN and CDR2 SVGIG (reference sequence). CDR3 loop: CAWRPGGSGNTIYF. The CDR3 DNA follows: TGTGCCTGGAGACCCGGGGGCTCTGGAAACACCATATATTTT. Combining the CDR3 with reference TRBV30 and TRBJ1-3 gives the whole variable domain SQTIHQWPATLVQPVGSPLSLECTVEGTSNPNLYWYRQAAGRGLQLLFYSVGIGQISSEVPQNLSASRPQDRQFILSSKKLLLSDSGFYLCAWRPGGSGNTIYFGEGSWLTVV.

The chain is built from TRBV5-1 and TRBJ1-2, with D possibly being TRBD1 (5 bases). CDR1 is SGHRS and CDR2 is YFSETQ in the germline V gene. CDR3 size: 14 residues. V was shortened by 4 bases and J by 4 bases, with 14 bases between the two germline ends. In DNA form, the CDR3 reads TGCGCCAGCAGCATGGACAACCGAAGCTATGGCTACACCTTC. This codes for CASSMDNRSYGYTF.

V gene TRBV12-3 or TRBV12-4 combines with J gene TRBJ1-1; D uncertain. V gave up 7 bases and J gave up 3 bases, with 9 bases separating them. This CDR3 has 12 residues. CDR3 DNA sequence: TGTGCCAGCACCACTACGGACACTGAAGCTTTCTTT. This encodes CASTTTDTEAFF.

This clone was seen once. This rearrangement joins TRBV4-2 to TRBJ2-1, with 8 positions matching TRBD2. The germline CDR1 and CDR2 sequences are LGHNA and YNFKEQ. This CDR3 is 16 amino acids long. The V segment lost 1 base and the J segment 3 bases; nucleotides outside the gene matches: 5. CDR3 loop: CASSQVVAGGYNEQFF. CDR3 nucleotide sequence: TGTGCCAGCAGCCAAGTGGTGGCGGGAGGCTACAATGAGCAGTTCTTC.

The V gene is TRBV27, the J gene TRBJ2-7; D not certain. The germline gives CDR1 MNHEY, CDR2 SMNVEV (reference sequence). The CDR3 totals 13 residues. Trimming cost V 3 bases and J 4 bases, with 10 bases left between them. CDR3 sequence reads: CASSFGQAYEQYF. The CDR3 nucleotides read TGTGCCAGCAGTTTCGGCCAGGCGTACGAGCAGTACTTC.

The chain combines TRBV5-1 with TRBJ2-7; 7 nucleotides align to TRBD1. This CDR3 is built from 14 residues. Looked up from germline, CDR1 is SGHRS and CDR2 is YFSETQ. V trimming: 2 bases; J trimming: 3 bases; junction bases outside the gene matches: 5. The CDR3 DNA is TGCGCCAGCAGCTTCGGGACAGATAACTACGAGCAGTACTTC. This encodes CASSFGTDNYEQYF.

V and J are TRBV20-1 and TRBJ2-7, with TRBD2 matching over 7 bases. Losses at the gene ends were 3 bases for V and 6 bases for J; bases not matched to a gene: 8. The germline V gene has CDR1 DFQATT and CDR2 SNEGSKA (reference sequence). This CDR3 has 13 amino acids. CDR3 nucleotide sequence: TGCAGTGCTAGTGTGGGAGGGCCCGGCGAGCAGTACTTC. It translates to CSASVGGPGEQYF.

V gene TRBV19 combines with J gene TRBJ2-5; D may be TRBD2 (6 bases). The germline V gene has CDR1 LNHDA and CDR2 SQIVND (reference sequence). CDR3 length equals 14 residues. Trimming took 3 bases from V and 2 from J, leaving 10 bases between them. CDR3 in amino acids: CASSIMGGQETQYF. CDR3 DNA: TGTGCCAGTAGTATTATGGGGGGACAAGAGACCCAGTACTTC.